This passage covers 3 T cell receptor beta chains from one sample sequenced in a study of cytomegalovirus exposure and HLA in healthy donors. Vbeta (60) and Jbeta (13) primers were used in the PCR. The repertoire was sequenced with immunoSEQ multiplex PCR; TCRdb's copy has only in-frame clones and lacks some. In the table there are over 200,000 clones, roughly 90% of which are singletons. Material for sequencing was PBMCs. All receptors derive from a woman between 18 and 29 years old in good health and CMV-seronegative.

Here the CDR3 reads CASSRTGPGELFF. CDR3 nucleotides: TGTGCCAGCAGCCGGACAGGACCCGGGGAGCTGTTTTTT. The rearrangement joins TRBV7-9 to TRBJ2-2; TRBD1 matches 7 bases. CDR1 and CDR2 from the germline V gene are SEHNR and FQNEAQ (reference sequence). The CDR3 is 13 residues long. V trimming: 5 bases; J trimming: 6 bases; junction bases outside the gene matches: 3.

This sequence joins TRBV5-4 and TRBJ2-1; 16 positions match TRBD2. Trimming took 1 base from V and 8 from J; bases not matched to a gene: 6. CDR1 SGHNT and CDR2 YYREEE come from the germline V gene (reference sequence). The length of the CDR3 is 17 residues. The CDR3 DNA reads as TGTGCCAGCAGCTTGTATGGGACTAGCGGGAGGGCCGATGAGCAGTTCTTC. Its translation: CASSLYGTSGRADEQFF.

The gene calls are TRBV18 and TRBJ2-7; 10 positions match TRBD1. V shed 0 bases and J 0 bases; nucleotides not matched to a gene: 5. This CDR3 comprises 17 residues. Germline V gives CDR1 KGHSH, CDR2 LQKENI. The CDR3 reads CASSPPTGGARSYEQYF. The DNA of the CDR3 is TGTGCCAGCTCACCACCGACAGGGGGCGCCCGCTCCTACGAGCAGTACTTC.